This T cell receptor (beta chain) was captured in a study of T cells in Graves' hyperthyroidism and ophthalmopathy. General study results and limits: The authors' 13 V-J model separated ophthalmopathy from stable hyperthyroidism.

V was shortened by 5 bases and J by 1 base, with 14 bases between the two germline ends. CDR1 and CDR2 from the germline V gene are SEHNR and FQNEAQ (reference sequence). There are 16 residues in the CDR3. This clonotype has only a few counts. No antigen is known for it. Amplified regions were TCR beta CDR3 sequences from RNA transcripts. With the HTBI primer set, the TCR CDR3 went through a first round of RT-PCR. MiXCR, run by TCRdb on the multiplex PCR reads, gives a single entry per CDR3 protein. The sample has some 700,000 distinct CDR3 sequences, roughly a sixth seen once; the top ten hold 15% to 17%. Diagnostic assessment was based on clinical symptoms, serum thyroxine and TRAb, thyroid ultrasound and orbital computed tomography. This sample holds PBMCs from roughly 10 ml fresh peripheral blood.

The TCR was taken from a man aged 50 to 59 with Graves' hyperthyroidism. The chain recombines TRBV7-9 with TRBJ2-2, with D unresolved. Material: blood. CDR3 in DNA: TGTGCCAGCAGCCTCCCCAGAATTGTGAACACCGGGGAGCTGTTTTTT. Protein: CASSLPRIVNTGELFF.